This T cell receptor (beta chain) was retrieved from a study of cytomegalovirus exposure and HLA in healthy donors. Sequenced by immunoSEQ multiplex PCR; TCRdb stores in-frame clones only, minus some. Of 130,000 or so clones in the sample, roughly 89% were seen once. Study observations and caveats: A list of 164 TCR beta chains associated with cytomegalovirus was given.

This clone was counted only a few times. Its antigen is currently unknown. The CDR3 runs to 14 residues. The V end was cut by 5 bases, the J end by 0 bases, with 11 bases between. Per the germline V gene, CDR1 is SGHTA and CDR2 is FQGTGA. The origin of this receptor is a woman between 18 and 29 years old in good health and CMV-seropositive. Input material: PBMCs. The genes are TRBV7-3 and TRBJ2-7; possibly TRBD2 for D (5 bases). CDR3 loop: CASSPGSASYEQYF. As DNA, the CDR3 is TGTGCCAGCAGCCCGGGGTCGGCCTCCTACGAGCAGTACTTC.